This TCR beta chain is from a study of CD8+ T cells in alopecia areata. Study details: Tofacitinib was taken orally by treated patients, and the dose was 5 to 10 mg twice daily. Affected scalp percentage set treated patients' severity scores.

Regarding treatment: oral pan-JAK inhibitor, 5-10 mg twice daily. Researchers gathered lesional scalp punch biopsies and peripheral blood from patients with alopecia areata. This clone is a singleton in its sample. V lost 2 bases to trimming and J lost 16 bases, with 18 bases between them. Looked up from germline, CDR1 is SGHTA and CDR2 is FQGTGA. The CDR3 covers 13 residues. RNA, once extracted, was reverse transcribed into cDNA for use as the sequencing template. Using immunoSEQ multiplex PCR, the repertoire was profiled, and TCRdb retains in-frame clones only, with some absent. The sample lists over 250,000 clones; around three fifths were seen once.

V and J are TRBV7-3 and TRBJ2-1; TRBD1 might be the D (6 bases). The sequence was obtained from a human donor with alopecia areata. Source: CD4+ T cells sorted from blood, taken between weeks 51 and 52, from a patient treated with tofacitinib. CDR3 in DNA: TGTGCCAGCAGCTTAGCTCTAGGGGGACCTCTTTTCTTC. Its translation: CASSLALGGPLFF.